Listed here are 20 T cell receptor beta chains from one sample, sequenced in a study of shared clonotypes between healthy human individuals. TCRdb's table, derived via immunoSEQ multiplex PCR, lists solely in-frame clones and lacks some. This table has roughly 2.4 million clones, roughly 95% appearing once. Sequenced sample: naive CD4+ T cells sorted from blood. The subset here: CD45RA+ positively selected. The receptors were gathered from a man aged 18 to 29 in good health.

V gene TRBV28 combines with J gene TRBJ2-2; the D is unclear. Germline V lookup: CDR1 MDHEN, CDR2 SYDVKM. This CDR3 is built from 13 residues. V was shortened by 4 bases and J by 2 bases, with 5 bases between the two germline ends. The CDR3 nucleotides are TGTGCCAGCAGTTACGGAAACACCGGGGAGCTGTTTTTT. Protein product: CASSYGNTGELFF.

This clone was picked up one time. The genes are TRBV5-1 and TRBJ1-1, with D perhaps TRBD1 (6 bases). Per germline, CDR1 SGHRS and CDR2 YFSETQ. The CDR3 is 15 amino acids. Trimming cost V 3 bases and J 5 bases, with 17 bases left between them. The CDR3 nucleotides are TGCGCCAGCAGCTCCCTCCCGGGGGGGCGGACTGAAGCTTTCTTT. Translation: CASSSLPGGRTEAFF.

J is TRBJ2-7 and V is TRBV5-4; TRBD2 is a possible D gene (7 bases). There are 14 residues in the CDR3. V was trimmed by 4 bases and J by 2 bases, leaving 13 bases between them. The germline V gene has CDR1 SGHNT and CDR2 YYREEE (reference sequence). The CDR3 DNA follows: TGTGCCAGCAGCCCGAAAGGGGGGGCCTACGAGCAGTACTTC. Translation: CASSPKGGAYEQYF.

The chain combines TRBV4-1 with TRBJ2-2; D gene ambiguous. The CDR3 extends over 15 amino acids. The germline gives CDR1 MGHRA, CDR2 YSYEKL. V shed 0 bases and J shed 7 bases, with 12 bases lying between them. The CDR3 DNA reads TGCGCCAGCAGCCAAGAGTGGCTAGAGCTCGGGGAGCTGTTTTTT. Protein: CASSQEWLELGELFF.

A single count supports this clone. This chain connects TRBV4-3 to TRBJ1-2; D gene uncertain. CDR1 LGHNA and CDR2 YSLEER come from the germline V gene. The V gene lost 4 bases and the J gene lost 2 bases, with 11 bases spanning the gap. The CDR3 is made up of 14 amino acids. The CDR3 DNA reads TGCGCCAGCAGCCCCGCACAAGGGAACTATGGCTACACCTTC. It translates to CASSPAQGNYGYTF.

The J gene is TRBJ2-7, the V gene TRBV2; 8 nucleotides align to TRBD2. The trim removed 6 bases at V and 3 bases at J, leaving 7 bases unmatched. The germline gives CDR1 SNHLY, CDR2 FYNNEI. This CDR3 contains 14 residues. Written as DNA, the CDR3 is TGTGCCAGCAGAGGGCGGGAGGCCCTCTACGAGCAGTACTTC. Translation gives CASRGREALYEQYF. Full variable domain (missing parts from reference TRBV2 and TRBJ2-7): EPEVTQTPSHQVTQMGQEVILRCVPISNHLYFYWYRQILGQKVEFLVSFYNNEISEKSEIFDDQFSVERPDGSNFTLKIRSTKLEDSAMYFCASRGREALYEQYFGPGTRLTVT.

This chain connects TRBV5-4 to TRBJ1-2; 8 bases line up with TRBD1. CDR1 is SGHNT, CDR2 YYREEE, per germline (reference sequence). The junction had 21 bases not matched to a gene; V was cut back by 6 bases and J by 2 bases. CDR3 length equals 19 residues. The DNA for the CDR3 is TGTGCCAGCACCCTTCGACCCTCTAGGACAGGGATGTCCAACTATGGCTACACCTTC. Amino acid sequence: CASTLRPSRTGMSNYGYTF.

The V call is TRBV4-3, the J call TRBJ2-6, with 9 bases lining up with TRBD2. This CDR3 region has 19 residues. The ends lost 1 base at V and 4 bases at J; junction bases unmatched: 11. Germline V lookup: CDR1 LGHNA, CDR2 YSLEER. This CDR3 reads CASSQAYASGDPGANVLTF. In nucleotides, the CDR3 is TGCGCCAGCAGCCAAGCGTACGCTAGCGGGGACCCAGGGGCCAACGTCCTGACTTTC.

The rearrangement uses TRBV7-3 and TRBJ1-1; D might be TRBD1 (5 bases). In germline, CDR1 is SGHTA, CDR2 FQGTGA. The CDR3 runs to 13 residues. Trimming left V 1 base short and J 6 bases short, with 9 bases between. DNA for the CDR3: TGTGCCAGCAGCTTAAAGGGGAGTTCTGAAGCTTTCTTT. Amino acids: CASSLKGSSEAFF. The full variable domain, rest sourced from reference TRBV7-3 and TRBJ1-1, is GAGVSQTPSNKVTEKGKYVELRCDPISGHTALYWYRQSLGQGPEFLIYFQGTGAADDSGLPNDRFFAVRPEGSVSTLKIQRTERGDSAVYLCASSLKGSSEAFFGQGTRLTVV.

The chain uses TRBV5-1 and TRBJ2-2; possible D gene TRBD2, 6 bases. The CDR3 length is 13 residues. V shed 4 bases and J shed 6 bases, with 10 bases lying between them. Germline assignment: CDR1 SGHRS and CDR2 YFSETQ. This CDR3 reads CASSRDSAGELFF. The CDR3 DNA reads TGCGCCAGCAGCCGGGACTCGGCCGGGGAGCTGTTTTTT.

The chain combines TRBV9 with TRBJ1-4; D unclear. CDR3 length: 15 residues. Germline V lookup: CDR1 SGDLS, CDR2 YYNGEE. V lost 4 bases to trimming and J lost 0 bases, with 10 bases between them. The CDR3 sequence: CASSPFPATNEKLFF. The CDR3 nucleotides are TGTGCCAGCAGCCCGTTCCCTGCAACTAATGAAAAACTGTTTTTT.

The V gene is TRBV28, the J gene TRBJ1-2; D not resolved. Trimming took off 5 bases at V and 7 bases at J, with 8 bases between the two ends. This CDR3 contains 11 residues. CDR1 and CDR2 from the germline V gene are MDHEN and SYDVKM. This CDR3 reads CASSGGPGYTF. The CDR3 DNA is TGTGCCAGCAGTGGAGGTCCTGGCTACACCTTC.

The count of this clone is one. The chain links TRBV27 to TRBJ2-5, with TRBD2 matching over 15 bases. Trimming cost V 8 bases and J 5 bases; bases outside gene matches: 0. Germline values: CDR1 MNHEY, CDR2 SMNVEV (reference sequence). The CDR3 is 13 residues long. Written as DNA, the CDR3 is TGTGCCAGCGGACTAGCGGGAGGGGAGACCCAGTACTTC. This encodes CASGLAGGETQYF.

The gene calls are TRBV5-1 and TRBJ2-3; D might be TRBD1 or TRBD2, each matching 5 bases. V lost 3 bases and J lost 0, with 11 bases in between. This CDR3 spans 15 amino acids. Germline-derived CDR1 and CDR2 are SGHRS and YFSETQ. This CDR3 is CASSWGTVSTDTQYF. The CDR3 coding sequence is TGCGCCAGCAGCTGGGGGACGGTTAGCACAGATACGCAGTATTTT.

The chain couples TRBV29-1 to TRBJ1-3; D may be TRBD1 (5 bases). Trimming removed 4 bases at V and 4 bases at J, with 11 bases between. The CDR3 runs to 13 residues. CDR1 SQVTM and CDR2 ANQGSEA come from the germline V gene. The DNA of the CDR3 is TGCAGCGTTGCACAGGTTGCCGGAAACACCATATATTTT. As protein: CSVAQVAGNTIYF.

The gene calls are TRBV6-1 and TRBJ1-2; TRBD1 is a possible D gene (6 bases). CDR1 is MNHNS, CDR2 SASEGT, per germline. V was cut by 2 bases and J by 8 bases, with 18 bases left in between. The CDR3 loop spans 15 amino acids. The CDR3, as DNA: TGTGCCAGCAGTGAATATTCGGGGGCCGGGGAGGGCTACACCTTC. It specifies CASSEYSGAGEGYTF.

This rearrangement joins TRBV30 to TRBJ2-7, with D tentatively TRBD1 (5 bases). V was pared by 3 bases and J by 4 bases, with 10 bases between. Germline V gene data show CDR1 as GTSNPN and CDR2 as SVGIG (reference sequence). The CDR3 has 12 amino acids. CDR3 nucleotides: TGTGCCTGGAGCTTCCAGGGTTACGAGCAGTACTTC. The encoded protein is CAWSFQGYEQYF.

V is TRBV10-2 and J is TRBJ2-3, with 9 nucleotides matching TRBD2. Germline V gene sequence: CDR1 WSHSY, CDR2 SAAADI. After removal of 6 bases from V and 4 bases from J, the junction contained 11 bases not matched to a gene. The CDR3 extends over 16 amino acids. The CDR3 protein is CASSSGVRGGADTQYF. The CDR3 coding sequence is TGCGCCAGCAGCAGTGGGGTGCGGGGGGGGGCAGATACGCAGTATTTT.

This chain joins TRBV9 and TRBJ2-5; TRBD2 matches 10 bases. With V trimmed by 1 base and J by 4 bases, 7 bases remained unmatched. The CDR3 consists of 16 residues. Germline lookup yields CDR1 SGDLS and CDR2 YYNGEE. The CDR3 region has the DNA TGTGCCAGCAGCGTACACAGCGGGAGGGCTGCAGAGACCCAGTACTTC. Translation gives CASSVHSGRAAETQYF.

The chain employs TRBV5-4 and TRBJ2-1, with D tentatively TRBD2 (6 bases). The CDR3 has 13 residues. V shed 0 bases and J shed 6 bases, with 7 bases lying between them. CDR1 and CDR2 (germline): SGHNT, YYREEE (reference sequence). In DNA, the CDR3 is TGTGCCAGCAGCTTGGGCGGGGCCAATGAGCAGTTCTTC. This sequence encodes CASSLGGANEQFF.